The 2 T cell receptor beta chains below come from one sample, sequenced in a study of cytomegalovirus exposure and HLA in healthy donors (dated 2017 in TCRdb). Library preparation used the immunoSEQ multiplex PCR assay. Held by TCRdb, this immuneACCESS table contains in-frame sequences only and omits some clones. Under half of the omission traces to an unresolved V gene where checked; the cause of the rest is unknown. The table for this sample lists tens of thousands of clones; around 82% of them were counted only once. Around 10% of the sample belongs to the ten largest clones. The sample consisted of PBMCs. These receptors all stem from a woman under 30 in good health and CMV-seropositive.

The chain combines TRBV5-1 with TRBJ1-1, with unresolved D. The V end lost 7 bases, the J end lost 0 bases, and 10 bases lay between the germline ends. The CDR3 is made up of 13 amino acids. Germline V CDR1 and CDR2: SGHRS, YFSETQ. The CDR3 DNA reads TGCGCCAGCTTTATCGAGCTGAACACTGAAGCTTTCTTT. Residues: CASFIELNTEAFF.

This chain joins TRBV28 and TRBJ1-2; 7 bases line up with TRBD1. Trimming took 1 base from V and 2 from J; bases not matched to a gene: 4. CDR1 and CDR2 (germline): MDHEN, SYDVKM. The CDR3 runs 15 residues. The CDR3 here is CASSLSGQLNYGYTF. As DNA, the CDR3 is TGTGCCAGCAGTTTATCGGGACAGCTAAACTATGGCTACACCTTC.